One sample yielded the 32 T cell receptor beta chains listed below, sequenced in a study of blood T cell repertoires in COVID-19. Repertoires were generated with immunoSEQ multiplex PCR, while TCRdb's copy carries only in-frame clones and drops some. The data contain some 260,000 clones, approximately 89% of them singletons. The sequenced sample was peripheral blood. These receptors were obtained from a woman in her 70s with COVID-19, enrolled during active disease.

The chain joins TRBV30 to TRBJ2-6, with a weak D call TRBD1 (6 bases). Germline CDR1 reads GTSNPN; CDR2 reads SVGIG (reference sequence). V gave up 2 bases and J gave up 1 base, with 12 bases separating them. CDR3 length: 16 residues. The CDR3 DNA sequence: TGTGCCTGGAGTCAGACACAGGGTTCTGGGGCCAACGTCCTGACTTTC. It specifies CAWSQTQGSGANVLTF.

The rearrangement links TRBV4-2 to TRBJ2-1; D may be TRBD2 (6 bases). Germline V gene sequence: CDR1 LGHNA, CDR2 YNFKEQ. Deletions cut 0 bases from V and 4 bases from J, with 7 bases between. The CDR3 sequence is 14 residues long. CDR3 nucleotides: TGTGCCAGCAGCCAAGATCGGGAGTACAATGAGCAGTTCTTC. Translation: CASSQDREYNEQFF.

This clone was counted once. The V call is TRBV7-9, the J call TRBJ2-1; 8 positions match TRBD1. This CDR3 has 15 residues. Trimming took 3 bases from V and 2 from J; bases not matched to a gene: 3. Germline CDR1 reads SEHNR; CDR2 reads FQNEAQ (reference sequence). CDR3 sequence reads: CASSLTGVPYNEQFF. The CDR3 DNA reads TGTGCCAGCAGCTTGACAGGGGTACCCTACAATGAGCAGTTCTTC.

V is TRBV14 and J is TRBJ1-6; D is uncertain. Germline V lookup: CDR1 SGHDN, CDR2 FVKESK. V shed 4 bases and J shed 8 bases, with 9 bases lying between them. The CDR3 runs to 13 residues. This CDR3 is CASSLRTDSPLHF. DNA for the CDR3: TGTGCCAGCAGCCTCCGGACTGATTCACCCCTCCACTTT. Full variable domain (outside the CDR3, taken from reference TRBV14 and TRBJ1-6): EAGVTQFPSHSVIEKGQTVTLRCDPISGHDNLYWYRRVMGKEIKFLLHFVKESKQDESGMPNNRFLAERTGGTYSTLKVQPAELEDSGVYFCASSLRTDSPLHFGNGTRLTVT.

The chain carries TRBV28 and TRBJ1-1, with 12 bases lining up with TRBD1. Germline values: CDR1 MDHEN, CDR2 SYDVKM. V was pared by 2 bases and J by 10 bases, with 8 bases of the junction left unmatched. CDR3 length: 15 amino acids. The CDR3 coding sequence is TGTGCCAGCAGTTTACCGGGACAGGGGGCTATTTCAGCTTTCTTT. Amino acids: CASSLPGQGAISAFF.

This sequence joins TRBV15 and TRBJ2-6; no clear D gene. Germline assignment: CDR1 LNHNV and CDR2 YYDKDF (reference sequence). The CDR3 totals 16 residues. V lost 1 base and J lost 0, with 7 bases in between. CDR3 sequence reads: CATSRGRSSGANVLTF. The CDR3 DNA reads TGTGCCACCAGCAGAGGGCGGAGCTCTGGGGCCAACGTCCTGACTTTC.

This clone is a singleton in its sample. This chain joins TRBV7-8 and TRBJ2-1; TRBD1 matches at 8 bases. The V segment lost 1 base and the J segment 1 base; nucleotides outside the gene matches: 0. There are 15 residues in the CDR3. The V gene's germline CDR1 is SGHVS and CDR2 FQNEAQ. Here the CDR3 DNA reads TGTGCCAGCAGCTTAGGGACAGGGTCCTACAATGAGCAGTTCTTC. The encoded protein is CASSLGTGSYNEQFF. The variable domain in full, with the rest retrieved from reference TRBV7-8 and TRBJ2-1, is GAGVSQSPRYKVAKRGQDVALRCDPISGHVSLFWYQQALGQGPEFLTYFQNEAQLDKSGLPSDRFFAERPEGSVSTLKIQRTQQEDSAVYLCASSLGTGSYNEQFFGPGTRLTVL.

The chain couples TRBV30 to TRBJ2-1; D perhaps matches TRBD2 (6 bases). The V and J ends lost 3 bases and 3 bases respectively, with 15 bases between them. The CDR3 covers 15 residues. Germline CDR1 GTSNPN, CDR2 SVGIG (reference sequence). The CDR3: CAWSGRPGIYNEQFF. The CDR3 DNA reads TGTGCCTGGAGCGGGAGACCCGGGATCTACAATGAGCAGTTCTTC.

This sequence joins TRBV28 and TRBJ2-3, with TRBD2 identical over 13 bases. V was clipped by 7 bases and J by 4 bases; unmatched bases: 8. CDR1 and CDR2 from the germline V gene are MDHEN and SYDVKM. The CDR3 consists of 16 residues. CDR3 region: CASTRWTSGSSDTQYF. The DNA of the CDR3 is TGTGCCAGCACCCGATGGACTAGCGGGAGTTCAGATACGCAGTATTTT.

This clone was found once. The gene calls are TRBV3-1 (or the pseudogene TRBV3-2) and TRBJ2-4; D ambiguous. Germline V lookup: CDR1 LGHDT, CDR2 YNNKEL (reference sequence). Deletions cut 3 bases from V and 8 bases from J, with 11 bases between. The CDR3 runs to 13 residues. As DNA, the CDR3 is TGTGCCAGCAGCCAGAGTCTACTGGACATTCAGTACTTC. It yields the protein CASSQSLLDIQYF.

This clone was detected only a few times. The CDR3 DNA is TGTGCCAGCAGACCTGCAGGGAATGCCTACGAGCAGTACTTC. Translated: CASRPAGNAYEQYF. V is TRBV5-6 and J is TRBJ2-7, with D perhaps matching TRBD1 (5 bases). The CDR3 has 14 residues. V was cut by 5 bases and J by 2 bases, with 14 bases left in between. CDR1 and CDR2 (germline): SGHDT, YYEEEE.

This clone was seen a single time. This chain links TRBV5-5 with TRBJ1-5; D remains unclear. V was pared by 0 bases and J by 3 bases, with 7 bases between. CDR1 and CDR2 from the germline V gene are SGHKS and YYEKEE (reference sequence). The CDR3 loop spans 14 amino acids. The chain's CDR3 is CASSLDGFNQPQHF. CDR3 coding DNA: TGTGCCAGCAGCTTGGACGGGTTCAATCAGCCCCAGCATTTT.

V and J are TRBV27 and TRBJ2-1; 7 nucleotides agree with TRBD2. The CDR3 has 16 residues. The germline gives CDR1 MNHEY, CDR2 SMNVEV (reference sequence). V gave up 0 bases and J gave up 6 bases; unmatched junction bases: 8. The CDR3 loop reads CASSLSGGGPSNEQFF. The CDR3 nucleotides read TGTGCCAGCAGTTTATCTGGGGGAGGGCCATCCAATGAGCAGTTCTTC.

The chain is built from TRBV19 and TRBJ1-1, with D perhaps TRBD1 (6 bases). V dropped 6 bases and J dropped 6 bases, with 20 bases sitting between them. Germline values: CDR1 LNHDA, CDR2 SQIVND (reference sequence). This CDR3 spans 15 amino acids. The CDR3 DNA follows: TGTGCCAGTAGCATCTCAGGGGTATCGGTCCCTGAAGCTTTCTTT. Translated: CASSISGVSVPEAFF.

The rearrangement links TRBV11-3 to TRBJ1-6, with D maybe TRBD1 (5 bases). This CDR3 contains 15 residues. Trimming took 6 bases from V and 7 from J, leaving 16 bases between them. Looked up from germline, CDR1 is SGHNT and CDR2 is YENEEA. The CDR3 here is CASSLAPGRNSPLHF. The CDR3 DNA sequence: TGTGCCAGCAGTCTAGCGCCAGGGAGGAATTCACCCCTCCACTTT.

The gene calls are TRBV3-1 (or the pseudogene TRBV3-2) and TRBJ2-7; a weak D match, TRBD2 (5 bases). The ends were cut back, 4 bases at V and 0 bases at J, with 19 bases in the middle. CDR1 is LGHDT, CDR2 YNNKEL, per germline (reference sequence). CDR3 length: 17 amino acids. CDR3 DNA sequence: TGTGCCAGCAGCCCCACTCTAGCTTCGTGGGTCTCCTACGAGCAGTACTTC. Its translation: CASSPTLASWVSYEQYF.

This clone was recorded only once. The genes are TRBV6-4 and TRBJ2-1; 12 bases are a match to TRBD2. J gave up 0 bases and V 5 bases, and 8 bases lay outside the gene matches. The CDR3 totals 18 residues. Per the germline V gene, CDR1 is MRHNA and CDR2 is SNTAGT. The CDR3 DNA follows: TGTGCCAGCAGTCCCACTAGCGGGAGGTCTAGCTCCTACAATGAGCAGTTCTTC. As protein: CASSPTSGRSSSYNEQFF.

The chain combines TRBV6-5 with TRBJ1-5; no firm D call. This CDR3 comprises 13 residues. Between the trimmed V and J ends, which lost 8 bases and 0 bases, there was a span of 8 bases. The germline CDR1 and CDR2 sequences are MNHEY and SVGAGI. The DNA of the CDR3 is TGTGCCAGCCAGGATTATAGCAATCAGCCCCAGCATTTT. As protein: CASQDYSNQPQHF.

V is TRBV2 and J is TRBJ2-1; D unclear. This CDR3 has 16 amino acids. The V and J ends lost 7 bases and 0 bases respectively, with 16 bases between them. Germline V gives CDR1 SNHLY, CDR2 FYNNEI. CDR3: CASTSFPPGSYNEQFF. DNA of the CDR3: TGTGCCAGCACCTCCTTCCCCCCAGGCTCCTACAATGAGCAGTTCTTC.

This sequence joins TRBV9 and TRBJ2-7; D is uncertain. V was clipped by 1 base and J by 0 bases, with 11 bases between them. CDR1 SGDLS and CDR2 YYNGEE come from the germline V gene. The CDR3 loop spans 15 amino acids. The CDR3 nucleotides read TGTGCCAGCAGCGTAAGTGGCATCAGCTCCTACGAGCAGTACTTC. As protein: CASSVSGISSYEQYF.

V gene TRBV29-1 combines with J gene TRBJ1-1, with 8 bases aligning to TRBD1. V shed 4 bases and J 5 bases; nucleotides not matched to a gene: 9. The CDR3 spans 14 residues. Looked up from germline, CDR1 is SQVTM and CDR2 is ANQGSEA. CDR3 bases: TGCAGCGTTGCCCTTGGACAGGGACGAACTGAAGCTTTCTTT. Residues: CSVALGQGRTEAFF.

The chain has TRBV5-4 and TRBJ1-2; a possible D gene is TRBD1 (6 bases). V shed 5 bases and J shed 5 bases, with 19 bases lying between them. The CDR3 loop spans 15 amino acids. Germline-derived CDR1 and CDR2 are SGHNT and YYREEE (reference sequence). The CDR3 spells CASSDRQELYYGYTF. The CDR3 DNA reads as TGTGCCAGCAGTGATAGACAGGAACTATATTATGGCTACACCTTC.

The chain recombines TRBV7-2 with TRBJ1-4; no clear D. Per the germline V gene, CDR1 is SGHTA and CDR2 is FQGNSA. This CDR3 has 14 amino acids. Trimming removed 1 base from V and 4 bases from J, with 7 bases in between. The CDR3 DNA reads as TGTGCCAGCAGCTTAGTTCACAGTAATGAAAAACTGTTTTTT. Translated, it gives CASSLVHSNEKLFF.

CDR3 DNA sequence: TGTGCCAGCAGTGAGGAGCGAAATGAAAAACTGTTTTTT. It translates to CASSEERNEKLFF. The rearrangement links TRBV2 to TRBJ1-4; D call uncertain. V lost 3 bases, J lost 5 bases, and 7 bases lay in between. This CDR3 region has 13 residues. The V gene's germline CDR1 is SNHLY and CDR2 FYNNEI.

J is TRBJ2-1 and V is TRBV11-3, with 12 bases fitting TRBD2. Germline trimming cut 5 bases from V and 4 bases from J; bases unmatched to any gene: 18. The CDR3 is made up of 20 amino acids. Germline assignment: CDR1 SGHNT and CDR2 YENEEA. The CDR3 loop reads CASSLLGGPGTSGPYNEQFF. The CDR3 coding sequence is TGTGCCAGCAGCCTTCTGGGGGGACCAGGGACTAGCGGGCCATACAATGAGCAGTTCTTC.

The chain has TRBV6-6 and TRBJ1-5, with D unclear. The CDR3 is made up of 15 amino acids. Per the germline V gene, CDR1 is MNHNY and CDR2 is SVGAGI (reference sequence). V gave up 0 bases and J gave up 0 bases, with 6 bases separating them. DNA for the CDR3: TGTGCCAGCAGTTACTCAGAGTATAGCAATCAGCCCCAGCATTTT. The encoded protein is CASSYSEYSNQPQHF.

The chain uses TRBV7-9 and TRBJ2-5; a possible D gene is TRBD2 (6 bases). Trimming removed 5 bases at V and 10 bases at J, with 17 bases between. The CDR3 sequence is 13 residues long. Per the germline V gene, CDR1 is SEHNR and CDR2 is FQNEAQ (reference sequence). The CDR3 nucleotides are TGTGCCAGCAGCCAATGGGACTTAGTGAACCAGTACTTC. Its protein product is CASSQWDLVNQYF. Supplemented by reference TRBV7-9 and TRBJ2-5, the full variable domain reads DTGVSQNPRHKITKRGQNVTFRCDPISEHNRLYWYRQTLGQGPEFLTYFQNEAQLEKSRLLSDRFSAERPKGSFSTLEIQRTEQGDSAMYLCASSQWDLVNQYFGPGTRLLVL.

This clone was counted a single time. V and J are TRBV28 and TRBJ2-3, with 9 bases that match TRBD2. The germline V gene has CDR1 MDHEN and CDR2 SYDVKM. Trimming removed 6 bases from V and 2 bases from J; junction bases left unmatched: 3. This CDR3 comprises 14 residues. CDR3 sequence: CASSTSGYTDTQYF. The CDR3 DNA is TGTGCCAGCAGCACTAGCGGGTACACAGATACGCAGTATTTT.

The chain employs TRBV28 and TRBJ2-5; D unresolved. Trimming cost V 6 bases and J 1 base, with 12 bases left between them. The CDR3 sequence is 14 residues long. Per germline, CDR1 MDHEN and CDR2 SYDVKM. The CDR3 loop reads CASREQQIQETQYF. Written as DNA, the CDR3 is TGTGCCAGCAGGGAACAACAGATCCAAGAGACCCAGTACTTC.

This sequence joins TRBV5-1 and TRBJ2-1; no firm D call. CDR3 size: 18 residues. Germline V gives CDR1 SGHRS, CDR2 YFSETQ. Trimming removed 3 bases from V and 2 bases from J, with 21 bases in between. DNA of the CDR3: TGCGCCAGCAGCTCCTCTAGTGCCAGCATGACGACCTACAATGAGCAGTTCTTC. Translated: CASSSSSASMTTYNEQFF.

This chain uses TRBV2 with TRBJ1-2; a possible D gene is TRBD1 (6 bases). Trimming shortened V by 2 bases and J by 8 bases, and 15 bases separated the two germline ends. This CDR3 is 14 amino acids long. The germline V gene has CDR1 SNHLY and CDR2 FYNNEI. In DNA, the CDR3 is TGTGCCAGCAGTGAACGAGGGGGGGTTGACGGCTACACCTTC. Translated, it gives CASSERGGVDGYTF.

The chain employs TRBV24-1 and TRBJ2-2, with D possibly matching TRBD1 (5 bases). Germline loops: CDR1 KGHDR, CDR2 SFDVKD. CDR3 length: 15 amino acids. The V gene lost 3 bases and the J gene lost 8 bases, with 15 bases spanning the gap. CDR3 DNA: TGTGCCACCAGTGATGACCAGGGCGAGCCTGGGGAGCTGTTTTTT. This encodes CATSDDQGEPGELFF.